The 11 T cell receptor beta chains below all came from one sample that was sequenced in a study of T cell responses to AZD1222 COVID-19 vaccine. Generated by immunoSEQ multiplex PCR, the TCRdb table keeps only in-frame clones and is missing some. The table shows some 85,000 clones, with about nine tenths occurring only once. The material was peripheral blood, obtained on day 0 of AZD1222 vaccination. The receptors originated from an adult in good health.

This clone showed up just a few times. The J gene is TRBJ2-1, the V gene TRBV28, with D possibly TRBD2 on 7 matching bases. Germline CDR1 is MDHEN and CDR2 is SYDVKM. Trimming removed 7 bases from V and 10 bases from J, with 20 bases in between. CDR3 length: 14 residues. CDR3 sequence (DNA): TGTGCCAGCAAGATCGGGGGGCCCCTAGGGGAGCAGTTCTTC. Translating gives CASKIGGPLGEQFF.

Note on this clone: One junction end disagrees with the germline gene, perhaps due to a read error. This chain joins TRBV2 and TRBJ2-4; D is unresolved. CDR1 and CDR2 (germline): SNHLY, FYNNEI. The CDR3 runs to 13 residues. The CDR3 here is CASSEDPYSVPTF. The CDR3 nucleotides read TGTGCCAGCAGTGAAGATCCCTACAGTGTTCCTACTTTC. Using reference TRBV2 and TRBJ2-4 for the parts outside the CDR3, the full variable domain is EPEVTQTPSHQVTQMGQEVILRCVPISNHLYFYWYRQILGQKVEFLVSFYNNEISEKSEIFDDQFSVERPDGSNFTLKIRSTKLEDSAMYFCASSEDPYSVPTFGAGTRLSVL.

This chain links TRBV12-3 or TRBV12-4 with TRBJ1-1; weak D call: TRBD1 (5 bases). Trimming cost V 3 bases and J 1 base, with 6 bases left between them. There are 13 residues in the CDR3. CDR3 nucleotide sequence: TGTGCCAGCAGTTTCCAGGGGAACACTGAAGCTTTCTTT. Translation gives CASSFQGNTEAFF.

This clone was counted a single time. This chain connects TRBV28 to TRBJ1-2, with 7 bases lining up with TRBD1. Losses at the gene ends were 8 bases for V and 4 bases for J; bases not matched to a gene: 4. The CDR3 runs to 12 residues. Germline CDR1 and CDR2: MDHEN and SYDVKM. CDR3 sequence reads: CASSGQIYGYTF. The CDR3 DNA sequence: TGTGCCAGCTCGGGACAGATCTATGGCTACACCTTC.

This chain connects TRBV11-2 to TRBJ2-1, with 7 bases lining up with TRBD2. This CDR3 spans 14 amino acids. Germline CDR1 SGHAT, CDR2 FQNNGV. The trim removed 3 bases at V and 10 bases at J, leaving 9 bases unmatched. CDR3 in amino acids: CASSLSGLVEEQFF. The CDR3 DNA reads TGTGCCAGCAGCTTGAGCGGACTAGTCGAGGAGCAGTTCTTC.

The chain combines TRBV28 with TRBJ2-7, with D perhaps matching TRBD2 (7 bases). CDR1 MDHEN and CDR2 SYDVKM come from the germline V gene. The CDR3 runs to 14 residues. The V and J ends lost 6 bases and 2 bases respectively, with 14 bases between them. CDR3 coding DNA: TGTGCCAGCAGGGGGGGGCCAACCCCCTACGAGCAGTACTTC. Its protein product is CASRGGPTPYEQYF.

In its sample, this clone was seen once. J is TRBJ2-3 and V is TRBV27; no clear D gene. The CDR3 length is 13 residues. Germline V gene sequence: CDR1 MNHEY, CDR2 SMNVEV (reference sequence). The V end was cut by 1 base, the J end by 6 bases, with 8 bases between. The CDR3 sequence: CASSLFRQDTQYF. CDR3 nucleotide sequence: TGTGCCAGCAGTTTATTTCGGCAGGATACGCAGTATTTT.

The chain links TRBV27 to TRBJ1-5; 9 bases map to TRBD1. This CDR3 spans 15 amino acids. Germline V CDR1 and CDR2: MNHEY, SMNVEV (reference sequence). The V segment lost 5 bases and the J segment 7 bases; nucleotides outside the gene matches: 9. CDR3 loop: CASSLYRGQEQPQHF. CDR3 bases: TGTGCCAGCAGTCTTTACAGGGGGCAAGAGCAGCCCCAGCATTTT.

The chain is built from TRBV6-5 and TRBJ2-2; D is possibly TRBD2 (5 bases). Germline V lookup: CDR1 MNHEY, CDR2 SVGAGI. This CDR3 has 15 amino acids. The V gene lost 6 bases and the J gene lost 6 bases, with 17 bases spanning the gap. CDR3 DNA sequence: TGTGCCAGCAGACGCCCGGGGAACAGAGCCGGGGAGCTGTTTTTT. Translated, it gives CASRRPGNRAGELFF.

This clone has only a few counts. This chain connects TRBV9 to TRBJ1-3; tentatively, D is TRBD1 (5 bases). V lost 0 bases, J lost 1 base, and 14 bases lay in between. CDR1 is SGDLS, CDR2 YYNGEE, per germline. This CDR3 has 17 residues. CDR3 sequence: CASSVAGGVSSGNTIYF. CDR3 sequence (DNA): TGTGCCAGCAGCGTAGCTGGGGGGGTGTCGTCTGGAAACACCATATATTTT.

The V gene is TRBV11-2, the J gene TRBJ1-4, with D unresolved. Trimming cost V 1 base and J 8 bases, with 5 bases left between them. The CDR3 totals 12 residues. The germline CDR1 and CDR2 sequences are SGHAT and FQNNGV. The CDR3, as DNA: TGTGCCAGCAGCTTAGGCAAAGAAAAACTGTTTTTT. Its translation: CASSLGKEKLFF.